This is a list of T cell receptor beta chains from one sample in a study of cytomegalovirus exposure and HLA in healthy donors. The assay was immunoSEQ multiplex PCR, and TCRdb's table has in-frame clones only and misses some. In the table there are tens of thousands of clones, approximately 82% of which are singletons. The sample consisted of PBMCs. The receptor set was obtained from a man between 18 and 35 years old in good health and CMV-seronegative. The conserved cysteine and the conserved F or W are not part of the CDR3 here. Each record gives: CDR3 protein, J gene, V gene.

ASSASTGRNSPLH,TRBJ1-6,TRBV2
ATRDSYEQY,TRBJ2-7,TRBV25-1
ASSQLRGPGNTIY,TRBJ1-3,TRBV4-2
ASSGQGPPIAGELF,TRBJ2-2,TRBV11-2
ASSSQGAWGTEAF,TRBJ1-1,TRBV28
ASRVSNQPQH,TRBJ1-5,TRBV9
ASSSPRGGSPLH,TRBJ1-6,TRBV11-2
ASTRFERLF,TRBJ1-4,TRBV5-8
ASRTGTGATPLH,TRBJ1-6,TRBV6-5
ASSQASGRSNGELF,TRBJ2-2,TRBV4-2
ASSGGTGVNEQY,TRBJ2-7,TRBV9
ASRLTGLAGGDTQY,TRBJ2-3,TRBV5-1
ASSFDRVLEKLF,TRBJ1-4,TRBV6-6
ASSQGQLYQPQH,TRBJ1-5,TRBV2
ASSIQGGEQY,TRBJ2-7,TRBV9
ASSNSRDQPQH,TRBJ1-5,TRBV11-2
ASSLPTGYKDLYGYT,TRBJ1-2,TRBV28
ASSPHSGGGNQPQH,TRBJ1-5,TRBV28
ASSYSGQNEAF,TRBJ1-1,TRBV6-5
AGRLSQGLGVGYEQF,TRBJ2-1,TRBV6-4
ASSVGQGVDEQY,TRBJ2-7,TRBV9
ASSLETGGASDEQF,TRBJ2-1,TRBV11-3
ASSLGLAGVREQY,TRBJ2-7,TRBV5-1
ASSSPSAGETQY,TRBJ2-5,TRBV13
ASRLAGGDEQY,TRBJ2-7,TRBV27
ASSLGGQEDRVLT,TRBJ2-6,TRBV7-9
SVGVSNTEAF,TRBJ1-1,TRBV29-1
ASSPRGFSETQY,TRBJ2-5,TRBV7-3
ASSVEGGSGNTIY,TRBJ1-3,TRBV9
ASIYSRTSGGDNEQF,TRBJ2-1,TRBV6-7
ASSGLAGVVTDTQY,TRBJ2-3,TRBV9
ASSPSRQGLGDEQF,TRBJ2-1,TRBV18
ASNPARVAQPQH,TRBJ1-5,TRBV6-6
ASSYSGGRYNEQF,TRBJ2-1,TRBV6-5
ASSGDRDPGRGYT,TRBJ1-2,TRBV6-1
ASSYRVLGDNEQF,TRBJ2-1,TRBV4-1
ASSPDTYEKLF,TRBJ1-4,TRBV6-5
ASSQVGVLAASRGQF,TRBJ2-1,TRBV14
ASGRSGYQETQY,TRBJ2-5,TRBV7-2
ASRADRAGANVLT,TRBJ2-6,TRBV28
ASSVLGEKLF,TRBJ1-4,TRBV9
ASSRSSSGTDTQY,TRBJ2-3,TRBV5-4
ASSPQPRDRLEISYEQY,TRBJ2-7,TRBV7-8
ASSIPDRGNQPQH,TRBJ1-5,TRBV19
ASSLVGDRGLVTYEQY,TRBJ2-7,TRBV5-6
ATRRDFLSYEQY,TRBJ2-7,TRBV15
ASSKRLAGGLSYEQY,TRBJ2-7,TRBV28
ALEEVNTEAF,TRBJ1-1,TRBV19
ASSLAWNTGELF,TRBJ2-2,TRBV11-2
ASSGQGAVTGELF,TRBJ2-2,TRBV5-4
ASSLCSTRHNEQF,TRBJ2-1,TRBV7-7
ASSIGQGANTEAF,TRBJ1-1,TRBV19
ASSLSRGVAGVTGELF,TRBJ2-2,TRBV11-3
ASSESRTGFQYEQY,TRBJ2-7,TRBV10-2
ASSYAGAYNSPLH,TRBJ1-6,TRBV6-5
ASSPDRARGQPQH,TRBJ1-5,TRBV7-9
ASSQTGTSSYEQY,TRBJ2-7,TRBV4-2
ASRRLGIYGYT,TRBJ1-2,TRBV6-5
ASSPRVSQPRDTQY,TRBJ2-3,TRBV18